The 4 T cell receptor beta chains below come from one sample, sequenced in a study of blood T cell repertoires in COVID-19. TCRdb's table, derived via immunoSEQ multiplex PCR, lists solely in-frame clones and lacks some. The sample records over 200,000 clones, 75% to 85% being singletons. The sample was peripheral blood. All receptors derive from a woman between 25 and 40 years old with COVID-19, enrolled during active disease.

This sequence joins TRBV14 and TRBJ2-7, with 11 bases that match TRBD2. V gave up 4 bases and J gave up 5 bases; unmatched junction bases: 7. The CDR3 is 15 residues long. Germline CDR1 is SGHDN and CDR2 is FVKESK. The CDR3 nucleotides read TGTGCCAGCAGCCTTCAACTAGCGGGAGTCAACGAGCAGTACTTC. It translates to CASSLQLAGVNEQYF. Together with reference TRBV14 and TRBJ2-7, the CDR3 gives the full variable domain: EAGVTQFPSHSVIEKGQTVTLRCDPISGHDNLYWYRRVMGKEIKFLLHFVKESKQDESGMPNNRFLAERTGGTYSTLKVQPAELEDSGVYFCASSLQLAGVNEQYFGPGTRLTVT.

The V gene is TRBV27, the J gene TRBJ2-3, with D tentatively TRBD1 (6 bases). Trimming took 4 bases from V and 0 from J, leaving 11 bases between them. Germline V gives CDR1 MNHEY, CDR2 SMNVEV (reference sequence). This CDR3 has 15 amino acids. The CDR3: CASSYRDMSTDTQYF. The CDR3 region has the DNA TGTGCCAGCAGTTACAGGGACATGAGCACAGATACGCAGTATTTT.

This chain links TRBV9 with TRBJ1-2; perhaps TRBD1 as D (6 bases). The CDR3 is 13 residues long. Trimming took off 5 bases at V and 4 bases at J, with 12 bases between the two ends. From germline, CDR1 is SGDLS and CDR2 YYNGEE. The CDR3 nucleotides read TGTGCCAGCAGTCAGGGGTTTGGCTATGGCTACACCTTC. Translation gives CASSQGFGYGYTF. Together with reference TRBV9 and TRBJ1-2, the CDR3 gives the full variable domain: DSGVTQTPKHLITATGQRVTLRCSPRSGDLSVYWYQQSLDQGLQFLIQYYNGEERAKGNILERFSAQQFPDLHSELNLSSLELGDSALYFCASSQGFGYGYTFGSGTRLTVV.

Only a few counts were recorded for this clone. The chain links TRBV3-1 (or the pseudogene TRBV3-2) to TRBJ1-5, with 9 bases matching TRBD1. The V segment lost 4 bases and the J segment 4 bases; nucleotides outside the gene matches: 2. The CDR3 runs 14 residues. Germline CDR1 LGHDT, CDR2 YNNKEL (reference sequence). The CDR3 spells CASSPGTGNQPQHF. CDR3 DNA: TGTGCCAGCAGCCCCGGGACAGGGAATCAGCCCCAGCATTTT.